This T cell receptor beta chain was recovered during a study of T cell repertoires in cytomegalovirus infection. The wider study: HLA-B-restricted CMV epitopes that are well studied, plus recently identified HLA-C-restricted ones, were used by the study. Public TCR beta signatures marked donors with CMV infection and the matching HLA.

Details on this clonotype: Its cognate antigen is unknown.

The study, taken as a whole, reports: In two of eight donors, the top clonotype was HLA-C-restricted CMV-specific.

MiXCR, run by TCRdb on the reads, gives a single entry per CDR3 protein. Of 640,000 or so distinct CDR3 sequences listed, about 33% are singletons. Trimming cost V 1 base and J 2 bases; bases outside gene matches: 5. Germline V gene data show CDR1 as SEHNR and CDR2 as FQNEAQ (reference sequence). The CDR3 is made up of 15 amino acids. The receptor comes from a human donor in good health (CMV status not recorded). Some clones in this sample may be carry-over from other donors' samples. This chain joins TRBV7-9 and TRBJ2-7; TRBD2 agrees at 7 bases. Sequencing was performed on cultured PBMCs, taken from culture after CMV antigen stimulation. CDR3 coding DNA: TGTGCCAGCAGCTTAGATGAGACTAGCACCTACGAGCAGTACTTC. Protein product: CASSLDETSTYEQYF.